This TCR beta chain is drawn from a study of OX40 agonist ivuxolimab in advanced cancers. This clone was detected only a few times. Data came from immunoSEQ multiplex PCR; TCRdb stores just in-frame clones and leaves some out. Among 50,000 to 65,000 clones listed, roughly 90% were seen once. The sequenced sample was CD4+ or CD8+ T cells sorted from blood, obtained in a trial of the OX40 agonist ivuxolimab. This receptor was taken from an adult with an advanced solid tumor such as melanoma, head and neck, liver or kidney cancer.

The CDR3 spells CAWSGTAETQYF. The CDR3 region has the DNA TGTGCCTGGAGTGGAACAGCGGAGACCCAGTACTTC. This chain links TRBV30 with TRBJ2-5; the D is unclear. CDR3 length: 12 residues. The V gene lost 1 base and the J gene lost 5 bases, with 8 bases spanning the gap. Germline CDR1 GTSNPN, CDR2 SVGIG (reference sequence).